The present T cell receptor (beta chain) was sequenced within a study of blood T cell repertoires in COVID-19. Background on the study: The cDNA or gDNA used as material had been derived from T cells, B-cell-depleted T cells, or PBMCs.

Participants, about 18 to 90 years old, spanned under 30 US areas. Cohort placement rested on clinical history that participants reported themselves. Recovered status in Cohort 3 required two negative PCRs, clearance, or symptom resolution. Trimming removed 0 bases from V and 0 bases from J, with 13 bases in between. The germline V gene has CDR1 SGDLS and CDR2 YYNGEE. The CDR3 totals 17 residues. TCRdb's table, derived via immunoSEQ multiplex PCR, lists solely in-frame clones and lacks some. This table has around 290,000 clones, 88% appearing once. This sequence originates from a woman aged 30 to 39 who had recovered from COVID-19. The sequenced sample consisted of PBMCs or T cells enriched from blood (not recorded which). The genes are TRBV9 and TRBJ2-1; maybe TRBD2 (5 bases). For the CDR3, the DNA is TGTGCCAGCAGCGTAGGGTTAGAGGGTTACTCCTACAATGAGCAGTTCTTC. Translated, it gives CASSVGLEGYSYNEQFF.